Below, 19 T cell receptor beta chains from the same sample are listed, as sequenced in a study of siplizumab effects on memory and regulatory T cells (dated by TCRdb to between 2018 and 2020). The library came from the immunoSEQ multiplex PCR assay. In TCRdb, the immuneACCESS table is reduced to in-frame sequences with V and J assigned. These tables do not hold every clone; where another copy was compared, an unresolved V gene accounts for under half, and the others remain unexplained. This sample holds over 95,000 clones; just under 95% were observed only once. The top ten clones comprise approximately 0.17% of the sample. Sequencing was carried out using non-Treg CD4+ T cells sorted from blood. The intended sense of this specimen's cell subset or site label: FACS-sorted unstimulated CD4+ non-regulatory T cells. Receptor source: a human donor in good health.

This sequence joins TRBV20-1 and TRBJ1-2; D is uncertain. Trimming pared 0 bases from V and 6 bases from J, leaving 5 bases between. The CDR3 length is 11 residues. Germline lookup yields CDR1 DFQATT and CDR2 SNEGSKA (reference sequence). The CDR3 nucleotides read TGCAGTGCTAGAGAAGTACATGGCTACACCTTC. It translates to CSAREVHGYTF.

This clone came up once. The gene calls are TRBV6-5 and TRBJ1-1; no clear D gene. Trimming left V 6 bases short and J 0 bases short, with 8 bases between. Germline loops: CDR1 MNHEY, CDR2 SVGAGI. CDR3 length: 13 residues. CDR3 DNA sequence: TGTGCCAGCAGGCCCATATTGAACACTGAAGCTTTCTTT. Protein: CASRPILNTEAFF.

V is TRBV7-6 and J is TRBJ1-1; D unresolved. The CDR3 consists of 13 residues. V lost 5 bases and J 5 bases, leaving 12 bases between the germline ends. Germline V gene sequence: CDR1 SGHVS, CDR2 FNYEAQ. CDR3 amino acids: CASSHGVGTEAFF. The CDR3 DNA reads as TGTGCCAGCAGCCATGGGGTCGGGACTGAAGCTTTCTTT.

In the case of this clone: The sample contains more than one DNA sequence encoding this CDR3. The rearrangement joins TRBV7-2 to TRBJ1-1, with D perhaps TRBD1 (5 bases). The CDR3 covers 15 residues. Germline lookup yields CDR1 SGHTA and CDR2 FQGNSA. The V gene lost 0 bases and the J gene lost 0 bases, with 8 bases spanning the gap. The CDR3 loop reads CASSLAGRVNTEAFF. As DNA, the CDR3 is TGTGCCAGCAGCTTAGCGGGCAGGGTGAACACTGAAGCTTTCTTT.

V usage is TRBV5-1 and J usage is TRBJ1-1; D unclear. CDR3 size: 12 residues. From germline, CDR1 is SGHRS and CDR2 YFSETQ. V was cut by 5 bases and J by 2 bases, with 7 bases left in between. The CDR3, as DNA: TGCGCCAGCAGTGCGGGTAACACTGAAGCTTTCTTT. This codes for CASSAGNTEAFF. The whole variable domain, filled in from reference TRBV5-1 and TRBJ1-1, reads KAGVTQTPRYLIKTRGQQVTLSCSPISGHRSVSWYQQTPGQGLQFLFEYFSETQRNKGNFPGRFSGRQFSNSRSEMNVSTLELGDSALYLCASSAGNTEAFFGQGTRLTVV.

The chain has TRBV30 and TRBJ2-7; TRBD2 might be the D (5 bases). Germline CDR1 reads GTSNPN; CDR2 reads SVGIG (reference sequence). The CDR3 length is 14 residues. V gave up 3 bases and J gave up 0 bases, with 12 bases separating them. DNA for the CDR3: TGTGCCTGGAGCGGAGTGGGGAGCTCCTACGAGCAGTACTTC. Its translation: CAWSGVGSSYEQYF.

This chain connects TRBV5-5 to TRBJ1-1; possible D gene TRBD1, 6 bases. Germline CDR1 is SGHKS and CDR2 is YYEKEE (reference sequence). Trimming removed 3 bases from V and 1 base from J, with 10 bases in between. This CDR3 is built from 14 residues. CDR3: CASSSQGQNTEAFF. The CDR3 bases are TGTGCCAGCAGCTCCCAGGGGCAGAACACTGAAGCTTTCTTT.

The chain links TRBV11-2 to TRBJ1-1, with 11 bases matching TRBD1. Germline V gives CDR1 SGHAT, CDR2 FQNNGV. The CDR3 contains 19 residues. Losses at the gene ends were 2 bases for V and 1 base for J; bases not matched to a gene: 12. The CDR3 nucleotides are TGTGCCAGCAGCTTATGGACAGGGGGCGGAAGGTCGGCGAACACTGAAGCTTTCTTT. It yields the protein CASSLWTGGGRSANTEAFF.

The chain is built from TRBV6-5 and TRBJ2-5; 15 bases align to TRBD2. The trim removed 4 bases at V and 4 bases at J, leaving 4 bases unmatched. CDR1 MNHEY and CDR2 SVGAGI come from the germline V gene. CDR3 length: 16 residues. CDR3 amino acids: CASSWRGLAGGETQYF. CDR3 DNA sequence: TGTGCCAGCAGTTGGCGGGGACTAGCGGGGGGAGAGACCCAGTACTTC.

The chain joins TRBV10-1 to TRBJ2-1; 12 bases line up with TRBD2. The V gene's germline CDR1 is WNHNN and CDR2 SYGVQD (reference sequence). This CDR3 spans 16 amino acids. V gave up 7 bases and J gave up 0 bases; unmatched junction bases: 4. CDR3 bases: TGCGCCAGCAACGGACTAGCGGGGAACTCCTACAATGAGCAGTTCTTC. As protein: CASNGLAGNSYNEQFF.

The rearrangement links TRBV18 to TRBJ1-6; D is undetermined. The CDR3 consists of 15 residues. The V gene's germline CDR1 is KGHSH and CDR2 LQKENI. V gave up 3 bases and J gave up 0 bases, with 6 bases separating them. In DNA, the CDR3 is TGTGCCAGCTCACCGGCTATCTCCTATAATTCACCCCTCCACTTT. Its protein is CASSPAISYNSPLHF.

This chain uses TRBV27 with TRBJ2-3, with D tentatively TRBD1 or TRBD2 (5 bases each). This CDR3 spans 14 amino acids. Trimming shortened V by 3 bases and J by 4 bases, and 11 bases separated the two germline ends. The germline V gene encodes CDR1 MNHEY and CDR2 SMNVEV (reference sequence). In DNA form, the CDR3 reads TGTGCCAGCAGTTTTCAGGTGGGGGCAGATACGCAGTATTTT. This codes for CASSFQVGADTQYF.

V is TRBV6-5 and J is TRBJ2-1; D gene uncertain. Germline V lookup: CDR1 MNHEY, CDR2 SVGAGI. Trimming removed 0 bases at V and 1 base at J, with 4 bases between. CDR3 length: 14 residues. CDR3 amino acids: CASSYSPSYNEQFF. The DNA of the CDR3 is TGTGCCAGCAGTTACTCGCCGTCCTACAATGAGCAGTTCTTC.

This chain joins TRBV5-1 and TRBJ1-2; D may be TRBD1 (5 bases). The length of the CDR3 is 14 residues. V dropped 2 bases and J dropped 3 bases, with 11 bases sitting between them. The germline V gene encodes CDR1 SGHRS and CDR2 YFSETQ. CDR3: CASSFSQGDYGYTF. The CDR3 DNA reads as TGCGCCAGCAGCTTTTCGCAGGGAGACTATGGCTACACCTTC.

V is TRBV5-4 and J is TRBJ2-1; D remains ambiguous. CDR1 SGHNT and CDR2 YYREEE come from the germline V gene (reference sequence). Trimming removed 4 bases at V and 1 base at J, with 24 bases between. The CDR3 covers 19 residues. The CDR3 here is CASSPMDGSSILSYNEQFF. Here the CDR3 DNA reads TGTGCCAGCAGCCCAATGGACGGGTCCAGCATTCTATCCTACAATGAGCAGTTCTTC.

CDR3: CASSLMGQVATEAFF. For the CDR3, the DNA is TGTGCCAGCAGCTTAATGGGCCAGGTGGCCACTGAAGCTTTCTTT. The V call is TRBV7-3, the J call TRBJ1-1; no reliable D call. Germline V gives CDR1 SGHTA, CDR2 FQGTGA. This CDR3 comprises 15 residues. V dropped 1 base and J dropped 4 bases, with 13 bases sitting between them.

The V gene is TRBV5-1, the J gene TRBJ1-4, with 7 bases that match TRBD1. The length of the CDR3 is 15 residues. Per the germline V gene, CDR1 is SGHRS and CDR2 is YFSETQ. V was pared by 4 bases and J by 4 bases, with 7 bases of the junction left unmatched. The CDR3 loop is CASSVGGAGNEKLFF. CDR3 nucleotides: TGCGCCAGCAGCGTAGGGGGCGCGGGTAATGAAAAACTGTTTTTT.

V usage is TRBV2 and J usage is TRBJ1-5, with D maybe TRBD1 (5 bases). The CDR3 sequence is 14 residues long. Trimming pared 8 bases from V and 4 bases from J, leaving 15 bases between. Germline CDR1 reads SNHLY; CDR2 reads FYNNEI. CDR3 coding DNA: TGTGCCAGCTCTGATTGGGACGGGAATCAGCCCCAGCATTTT. Translating gives CASSDWDGNQPQHF.

The CDR3, as DNA: TGTGCCAGTGCAGGGGCCGCAACTAATGAAAAACTGTTTTTT. Its protein is CASAGAATNEKLFF. The V gene is TRBV27, the J gene TRBJ1-4; maybe TRBD1 (6 bases). The length of the CDR3 is 14 residues. In germline, CDR1 is MNHEY, CDR2 SMNVEV (reference sequence). V lost 9 bases and J lost 0, with 11 bases in between.